Each of the 6 T cell receptor beta chains below was sequenced from the same sample in a study of blood T cell repertoires in COVID-19 (dated by TCRdb to about 2020). Libraries were prepared through the immunoSEQ multiplex PCR assay. TCRdb stores this immuneACCESS table with in-frame sequences only. Part of the clones is absent; in the studies checked, under half of the shortfall reflects unresolved V genes, and no reason is known for the rest. The sample table holds some 100,000 clones, of which 80% to 90% were seen once. About 7.6% of the sample belongs to the ten largest clones. Material for sequencing was peripheral blood. These receptors all stem from a woman between 70 and 85 years old with acute or convalescent COVID-19.

This clone occurred once. The rearrangement links TRBV20-1 to TRBJ2-7, with no clear D. This CDR3 is 13 amino acids long. Trimming took 3 bases from V and 0 from J, leaving 9 bases between them. CDR1 and CDR2 from the germline V gene are DFQATT and SNEGSKA (reference sequence). Here the CDR3 DNA reads TGCAGTGCTAGTCGCGGAAGCTCCTACGAGCAGTACTTC. Its protein product is CSASRGSSYEQYF.

The V gene is TRBV5-1, the J gene TRBJ2-7; TRBD1 is a possible D gene (5 bases). Between the trimmed V and J ends, which lost 4 bases and 2 bases, there was a span of 13 bases. The CDR3 contains 14 residues. Per germline, CDR1 SGHRS and CDR2 YFSETQ. CDR3 loop: CASSHQQVPYEQYF. DNA of the CDR3: TGCGCCAGCAGCCACCAACAGGTTCCCTACGAGCAGTACTTC.

The chain couples TRBV7-2 to TRBJ2-7, with TRBD2 matching 13 bases. The V gene's germline CDR1 is SGHTA and CDR2 FQGNSA. The V segment lost 5 bases and the J segment 12 bases; nucleotides outside the gene matches: 13. The CDR3 loop spans 15 amino acids. The CDR3 reads CASSLGLAGTSRVYF. CDR3 DNA sequence: TGTGCCAGCAGCCTGGGACTAGCGGGAACCAGCCGAGTGTACTTC.

The chain uses TRBV13 and TRBJ2-4, with 7 positions matching TRBD1. CDR1 and CDR2 (germline): PRHDT, FYEKMQ (reference sequence). The V and J ends lost 5 bases and 0 bases, in that order; junction bases with no gene match: 7. The CDR3 is 16 amino acids. CDR3 sequence (DNA): TGTGCCAGCAGCCAAACGGGACAGACAGCCAAAAACATTCAGTACTTC. Amino acids: CASSQTGQTAKNIQYF.

The chain uses TRBV5-1 and TRBJ1-5; 7 positions agree with TRBD1. This CDR3 is built from 14 residues. Germline V gives CDR1 SGHRS, CDR2 YFSETQ. J was trimmed by 2 bases and V by 1 base; bases with no gene match: 0. CDR3 DNA sequence: TGCGCCAGCAGCTTGACAGGGGGCAATCAGCCCCAGCATTTT. It yields the protein CASSLTGGNQPQHF.

The chain combines TRBV5-8 with TRBJ2-5; 8 bases agree with TRBD2. Germline V gives CDR1 SGHTS, CDR2 YDEGEE. CDR3 length equals 14 residues. V shed 7 bases and J 2 bases; nucleotides not matched to a gene: 7. CDR3 coding DNA: TGTGCCAGCTCGAAGCGGGAGCTACAAGAGACCCAGTACTTC. This translates into CASSKRELQETQYF. The variable domain in full, with the rest retrieved from reference TRBV5-8 and TRBJ2-5, is EAGVTQSPTHLIKTRGQQATLRCSPISGHTSVYWYQQALGLGLQFLLWYDEGEERNRGNFPPRFSGRQFPNYSSELNVNALELEDSALYLCASSKRELQETQYFGPGTRLLVL.